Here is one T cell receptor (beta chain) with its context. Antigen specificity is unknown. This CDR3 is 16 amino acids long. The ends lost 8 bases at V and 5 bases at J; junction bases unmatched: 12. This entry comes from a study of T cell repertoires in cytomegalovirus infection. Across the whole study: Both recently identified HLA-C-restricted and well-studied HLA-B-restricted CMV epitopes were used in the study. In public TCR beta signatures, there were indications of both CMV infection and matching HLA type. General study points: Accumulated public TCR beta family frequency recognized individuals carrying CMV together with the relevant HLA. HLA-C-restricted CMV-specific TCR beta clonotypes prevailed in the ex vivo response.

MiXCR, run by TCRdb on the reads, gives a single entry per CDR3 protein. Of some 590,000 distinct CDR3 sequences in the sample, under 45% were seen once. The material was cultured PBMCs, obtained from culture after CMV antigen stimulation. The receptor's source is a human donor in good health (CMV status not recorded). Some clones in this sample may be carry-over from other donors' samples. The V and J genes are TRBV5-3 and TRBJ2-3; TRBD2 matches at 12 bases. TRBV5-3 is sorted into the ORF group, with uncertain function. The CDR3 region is CASSPRTSGMRDTQYF. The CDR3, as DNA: TGTGCCAGCAGCCCCAGGACTAGCGGGATGCGAGATACGCAGTATTTT.